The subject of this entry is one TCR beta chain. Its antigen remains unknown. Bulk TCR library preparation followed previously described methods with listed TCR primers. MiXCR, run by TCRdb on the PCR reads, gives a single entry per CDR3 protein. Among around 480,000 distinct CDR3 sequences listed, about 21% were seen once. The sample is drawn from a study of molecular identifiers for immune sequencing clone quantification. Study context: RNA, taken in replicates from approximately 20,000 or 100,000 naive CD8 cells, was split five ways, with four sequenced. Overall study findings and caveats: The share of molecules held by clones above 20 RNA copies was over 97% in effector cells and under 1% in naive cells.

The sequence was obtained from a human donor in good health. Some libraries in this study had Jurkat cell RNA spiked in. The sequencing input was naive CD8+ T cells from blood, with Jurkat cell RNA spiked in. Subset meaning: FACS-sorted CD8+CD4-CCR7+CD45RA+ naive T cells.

The CDR3 DNA reads TGTGCCAGCAGCCCTTTCCGGGACTCAAGCTCCTACGAGCAGTACTTC. This gives the protein CASSPFRDSSSYEQYF. V usage is TRBV7-9 and J usage is TRBJ2-7; D might be TRBD2 (6 bases). The CDR3 runs 16 residues. Germline V CDR1 and CDR2: SEHNR, FQNEAQ (reference sequence). V gave up 5 bases and J gave up 0 bases, with 17 bases separating them.